The 13 T cell receptor beta chains given below trace back to one sample, sequenced in a study of T-cell reconstitution after alpha-beta-depleted transplantation in children. A library of TCRbeta sequences, prepared with unique molecular identifiers, was generated. TCRdb reprocessed the PCR reads with MiXCR, giving one entry per CDR3 protein. The sample includes roughly 120,000 distinct CDR3 sequences, about 21% of them seen just once. The sequenced sample was PBMCs, mostly from graft donor cells, obtained 180 days after TCRalphabeta/CD19-depleted stem cell transplant. These receptors originate from a male patient between 2 and 10 years old who had a stem cell transplant for chronic granulomatous disease, so the T cells may come from the graft donor.

This clonotype came up a few times. The chain has TRBV5-1 and TRBJ2-7; D unresolved. The CDR3 consists of 14 residues. Germline V CDR1 and CDR2: SGHRS, YFSETQ. Trimming took off 2 bases at V and 0 bases at J, with 9 bases between the two ends. The CDR3 region is CASSFGVSSYEQYF. CDR3 nucleotides: TGCGCCAGCAGCTTTGGGGTTTCCTCCTACGAGCAGTACTTC.

This clonotype was seen ten or more times. The rearrangement uses TRBV20-1 and TRBJ2-7; D gene ambiguous. V was cut by 1 base and J by 5 bases, with 12 bases left in between. Germline V CDR1 and CDR2: DFQATT, SNEGSKA (reference sequence). The CDR3 is made up of 13 amino acids. The CDR3 DNA reads as TGCAGTGCTAGAGCTACTACAGAGCACGAGCAGTACTTC. Amino acid sequence: CSARATTEHEQYF.

This clonotype has a count of ten or more. This chain uses TRBV4-1 with TRBJ2-1; 8 nucleotides agree with TRBD2. The CDR3 length is 16 residues. Germline values: CDR1 MGHRA, CDR2 YSYEKL. The trim removed 1 base at V and 4 bases at J, leaving 6 bases unmatched. The CDR3: CASSQGLAGKYNEQFF. DNA of the CDR3: TGCGCCAGCAGCCAAGGGCTAGCGGGTAAATACAATGAGCAGTTCTTC.

In this sample, this clonotype turned up many times. The chain couples TRBV5-1 to TRBJ2-5; D possibly corresponds to TRBD2 (6 bases). V was trimmed by 5 bases and J by 3 bases, leaving 11 bases between them. This CDR3 comprises 13 residues. Germline V gene data show CDR1 as SGHRS and CDR2 as YFSETQ. CDR3 residues: CASSHGGKETQYF. Written as DNA, the CDR3 is TGCGCCAGCAGTCACGGAGGGAAAGAGACCCAGTACTTC.

There are a few counts of this clonotype. The CDR3 loop reads CSARGDSYTEAFF. The CDR3 nucleotides read TGCAGTGCTAGAGGTGACAGTTACACTGAAGCTTTCTTT. The chain links TRBV20-1 to TRBJ1-1; the D gene is possibly TRBD1 (5 bases). Trimming removed 1 base from V and 3 bases from J, with 9 bases in between. The CDR3 runs 13 residues. The germline gives CDR1 DFQATT, CDR2 SNEGSKA (reference sequence).

This clonotype was seen at least ten times. The chain is built from TRBV20-1 and TRBJ2-7; 12 nucleotides match TRBD2. CDR1 DFQATT and CDR2 SNEGSKA come from the germline V gene (reference sequence). The J segment lost 2 bases and the V segment lost 0 bases, leaving 2 bases of the junction unmatched. The CDR3 contains 15 residues. CDR3 loop: CSARDPSGRAYEQYF. CDR3 bases: TGCAGTGCTAGAGACCCTAGCGGGAGGGCCTACGAGCAGTACTTC.

The V and J genes are TRBV7-9 and TRBJ2-4; 8 nucleotides match TRBD2. CDR3 size: 15 residues. The ends lost 2 bases at V and 7 bases at J; junction bases unmatched: 7. Germline loops: CDR1 SEHNR, CDR2 FQNEAQ (reference sequence). CDR3 sequence (DNA): TGTGCCAGCAGCTTATATCGGGAGGGAAAGAACATTCAGTACTTC. Translating it yields CASSLYREGKNIQYF.

This clonotype came up many times. The chain links TRBV11-2 to TRBJ1-6; the D is unclear. Germline V gives CDR1 SGHAT, CDR2 FQNNGV. Trimming shortened V by 4 bases and J by 5 bases, and 12 bases separated the two germline ends. This CDR3 comprises 15 residues. The CDR3 DNA reads as TGTGCCAGCAGCTCTCCCCGCGGGAATAATTCACCCCTCCACTTT. This translates into CASSSPRGNNSPLHF. Variable domain in full (rest from reference TRBV11-2 and TRBJ1-6): EAGVAQSPRYKIIEKRQSVAFWCNPISGHATLYWYQQILGQGPKLLIQFQNNGVVDDSQLPKDRFSAERLKGVDSTLKIQPAKLEDSAVYLCASSSPRGNNSPLHFGNGTRLTVT.

This clonotype was recorded many times. The rearrangement uses TRBV18 and TRBJ2-1; tentative D call: TRBD1 (7 bases). The V end was cut by 5 bases, the J end by 6 bases, with 17 bases between. There are 15 residues in the CDR3. Germline CDR1 and CDR2: KGHSH and LQKENI. The DNA for the CDR3 is TGTGCCAGCTCATTTACCCGACAGGGAGGCAATGAGCAGTTCTTC. Its translation: CASSFTRQGGNEQFF.

A few counts support this clonotype. The chain carries TRBV12-3 or TRBV12-4 and TRBJ2-1; D call uncertain. The V gene lost 5 bases and the J gene lost 0 bases, with 14 bases spanning the gap. The length of the CDR3 is 16 residues. CDR3 loop: CASSLGAVSSYNEQFF. DNA of the CDR3: TGTGCCAGCAGTCTGGGTGCGGTCAGCTCCTACAATGAGCAGTTCTTC.

This clonotype came up many times. The chain is built from TRBV10-3 and TRBJ2-1, with D perhaps TRBD2 (7 bases). This CDR3 has 12 amino acids. V dropped 10 bases and J dropped 8 bases, with 15 bases sitting between them. CDR1 is ENHRY, CDR2 SYGVKD, per germline. This chain's CDR3 is CATQKGGDEQFF. The CDR3 DNA reads as TGTGCCACCCAAAAGGGGGGGGATGAGCAGTTCTTC.

CDR3 DNA sequence: TGTGCCACCAGTGATTTTGGAAGTAGGGATGAGCAGTTCTTC. Its translation is CATSDFGSRDEQFF. This chain uses TRBV24-1 with TRBJ2-1, with D unresolved. Trimming left V 1 base short and J 8 bases short, with 11 bases between. This CDR3 spans 14 amino acids. Germline CDR1 and CDR2: KGHDR and SFDVKD.

CDR3 DNA sequence: TGTGCCAGCAGATGGGCTTGGGGATCAAATGAAAAACTGTTTTTT. It yields the protein CASRWAWGSNEKLFF. The V gene is TRBV12-3 or TRBV12-4, the J gene TRBJ1-4, with D unresolved. V dropped 6 bases and J dropped 5 bases, with 16 bases sitting between them. The CDR3 loop spans 15 amino acids.